This is a list of T cell receptor beta chains from one sample in a study of blood T cell repertoires in COVID-19. TCRdb's table, derived via immunoSEQ multiplex PCR, lists solely in-frame clones and lacks some. The profile covers 130,000 to 150,000 clones, with around 79% appearing a single time and 4.5% to 5% taken by the ten largest. The sequenced sample consisted of peripheral blood. Receptor source: a woman aged 70-85 years with COVID-19, enrolled during active disease. The CDR3 runs from the conserved cysteine through the conserved F or W. Each record gives: V gene, D gene, J gene, clone size, CDR3 protein, CDR3 DNA. D genes are given only for firm matches. Expanded clones get a size class; other rows say once, few or many, or leave the size out.

TRBV19,TRBD1,TRBJ1-2,.,CASSVYPGQTVFLGGYTF,TGTGCCAGTAGTGTCTATCCGGGACAGACCGTTTTTTTAGGGGGCTACACCTTC
TRBV9,.,TRBJ2-5,.,CASSEGGRETQYF,TGTGCCAGCAGCGAGGGGGGGAGAGAGACCCAGTACTTC
TRBV5-6,TRBD1,TRBJ1-5,.,CASSSGQSNQPQHF,TGTGCCAGCAGCTCGGGACAGTCCAATCAGCCCCAGCATTTT
TRBV2,.,TRBJ2-7,once,CASKIRQAPNEQYF,TGTGCCAGCAAGATCAGACAGGCCCCTAACGAGCAGTACTTC
TRBV19,.,TRBJ1-2,.,CASSIASGRGNYGYTF,TGTGCCAGTAGTATAGCTTCCGGGAGGGGTAACTATGGCTACACCTTC
TRBV5-1,TRBD2,TRBJ2-5,.,CASSPAGDQETQYF,TGCGCCAGCAGCCCAGCGGGGGACCAAGAGACCCAGTACTTC
TRBV4-1,TRBD2,TRBJ2-7,few,CASSPTTSASYEQYF,TGCGCCAGCAGCCCAACTACTAGCGCCTCCTACGAGCAGTACTTC
TRBV28,TRBD1,TRBJ1-2,few,CASSRSPGTGGYTF,TGTGCCAGCAGCCGATCTCCGGGGACAGGTGGCTACACCTTC
TRBV28,TRBD1,TRBJ1-1,few,CASSRTGRSGNTEAFF,TGTGCCAGCAGCCGGACAGGGAGGAGTGGTAACACTGAAGCTTTCTTT
TRBV24-1,.,TRBJ1-5,few,CATSGGGPNQPQHF,TGTGCCACCAGCGGGGGTGGGCCTAATCAGCCCCAGCATTTT
TRBV5-4,.,TRBJ1-4,.,CASSLKTGVGEKLFF,TGTGCCAGCAGCTTGAAGACGGGGGTTGGTGAAAAACTGTTTTTT
TRBV7-2,TRBD1,TRBJ2-7,.,CASSLPQSGTGSVYEQYF,TGTGCCAGCAGCTTACCGCAATCCGGGACAGGGTCGGTCTACGAGCAGTACTTC
TRBV3-1/TRBV3-2,.,TRBJ1-1,.,CASSQGWTAAEAFF,TGTGCCAGCAGCCAAGGGTGGACAGCCGCTGAAGCTTTCTTT
TRBV11-2,TRBD1,TRBJ1-4,few,CASSSPTDRGISLFF,TGTGCCAGCAGCTCACCCACCGACAGGGGGATATCTCTGTTTTTT
TRBV5-6,TRBD1,TRBJ1-3,.,CASSFLQQGAGNTIYF,TGTGCCAGCAGCTTCTTACAGCAGGGGGCCGGAAACACCATATATTTT
TRBV7-6,.,TRBJ2-3,.,CASSHLVDGTDTQYF,TGTGCCAGCAGCCATCTAGTAGATGGCACAGATACGCAGTATTTT
TRBV7-6,.,TRBJ1-3,once,CASSLEVSRGGDTIYF,TGTGCCAGCAGCCTTGAAGTCTCCAGGGGAGGGGACACCATATATTTT
TRBV5-6,TRBD1,TRBJ2-5,.,CASSASQGGETQYF,TGTGCCAGCAGCGCTTCACAGGGGGGAGAGACCCAGTACTTC
TRBV6-2/TRBV6-3,.,TRBJ1-5,.,CASSLRGRVYSNQPQHF,TGTGCCAGCAGTTTGAGGGGGAGAGTTTATAGCAATCAGCCCCAGCATTTT
TRBV3-1/TRBV3-2,TRBD1,TRBJ1-2,.,CASSQGARGIGGYTF,TGTGCCAGCAGCCAAGGGGCCAGGGGGATAGGTGGCTACACCTTC
TRBV5-1,TRBD2,TRBJ2-3,.,CASSLARTSGADTQYF,TGCGCCAGCAGCTTGGCCCGGACTAGCGGGGCAGATACGCAGTATTTT
TRBV7-9,.,TRBJ1-3,.,CASIQGSGNTIYF,TGTGCCAGCATCCAGGGGAGCGGAAACACCATATATTTT
TRBV3-1/TRBV3-2,.,TRBJ1-2,.,CASSQDRDTPYGYTF,TGTGCCAGCAGCCAAGACCGGGACACCCCCTATGGCTACACCTTC
TRBV19,.,TRBJ1-1,.,CASSIGGFGAFF,TGTGCCAGTAGTATTGGAGGGTTTGGGGCTTTCTTT
TRBV9,TRBD2,TRBJ2-2,.,CASRETSAGELFF,TGTGCCAGCAGGGAAACTAGCGCCGGGGAGCTGTTTTTT
TRBV28,.,TRBJ1-1,.,CASSVDGQITEAFF,TGTGCCAGCAGTGTCGACGGACAGATCACTGAAGCTTTCTTT
TRBV2,TRBD2,TRBJ2-1,few,CASRGTSGTYYNEQFF,TGTGCCAGCAGGGGGACTAGCGGGACCTACTACAATGAGCAGTTCTTC
TRBV5-1,TRBD1,TRBJ1-2,.,CASSLAEGTGHYGYTF,TGCGCCAGCAGCTTGGCGGAAGGGACAGGGCACTATGGCTACACCTTC
TRBV11-2,.,TRBJ1-1,.,CASSLEGGRTTEAFF,TGTGCCAGCAGCTTAGAGGGGGGGCGAACAACTGAAGCTTTCTTT
TRBV2,TRBD1,TRBJ1-3,.,CAITGGSGNTIYF,TGTGCCATTACAGGGGGCTCTGGAAACACCATATATTTT
TRBV24-1,.,TRBJ2-1,.,CATSDRHRVGEFF,TGTGCCACCAGTGATCGTCACAGGGTAGGCGAATTCTTC
TRBV3-1/TRBV3-2,.,TRBJ1-1,.,CASSQDGGGAFTEAFF,TGTGCCAGCAGCCAAGATGGTGGGGGGGCCTTCACTGAAGCTTTCTTT
TRBV18,.,TRBJ1-1,.,CASSTTGTEAFF,TGTGCCAGCTCAACGACAGGCACTGAAGCTTTCTTT
TRBV3-1/TRBV3-2,TRBD1,TRBJ2-7,once,CASSPMGQSYEQYF,TGTGCCAGCAGCCCGATGGGACAGAGCTACGAGCAGTACTTC
TRBV6-5,TRBD1,TRBJ1-6,.,CASSRTGMEVPLHF,TGTGCCAGCAGCCGGACAGGGATGGAAGTCCCCCTCCACTTT
TRBV12-3/TRBV12-4,.,TRBJ1-6,.,CASSSTGDSPLHF,TGTGCCAGCAGTTCCACGGGGGATTCACCCCTCCACTTT
TRBV6-5,.,TRBJ1-2,.,CASTLSDRYGYTF,TGTGCCAGCACCCTGTCGGACAGATATGGCTACACCTTC
TRBV30,.,TRBJ1-6,.,CAWAFPGASDSPLHF,TGTGCCTGGGCCTTCCCTGGGGCCTCAGATTCACCCCTCCACTTT
TRBV7-9,TRBD2,TRBJ2-3,.,CASSSPGTSGTQYF,TGTGCCAGCAGCTCCCCTGGGACTAGCGGAACGCAGTATTTT
TRBV19,TRBD2,TRBJ2-1,few,CASSFYPSGGTYNEQFF,TGTGCCAGTAGTTTTTATCCTAGCGGGGGGACCTACAATGAGCAGTTCTTC
TRBV5-1,TRBD1,TRBJ1-6,.,CASSPPGQGASPLHF,TGCGCCAGCAGCCCCCCGGGACAGGGGGCTTCACCCCTCCACTTT
TRBV3-1/TRBV3-2,.,TRBJ1-1,once,CASSHFHQGATEAFF,TGTGCCAGCAGCCACTTTCACCAGGGCGCCACTGAAGCTTTCTTT
TRBV4-1,TRBD1,TRBJ1-4,.,CASSLGGADRVREKLFF,TGCGCCAGCAGCCTAGGGGGCGCGGACAGGGTACGTGAAAAACTGTTTTTT
TRBV6-5,TRBD1,TRBJ1-3,.,CASSPSQGAGNTIYF,TGTGCCAGCAGTCCTTCCCAGGGGGCTGGAAACACCATATATTTT
TRBV10-3,TRBD1,TRBJ2-5,.,CAISDPTGGGETQYF,TGTGCCATCAGTGACCCGACAGGGGGCGGGGAGACCCAGTACTTC
TRBV9,.,TRBJ1-2,.,CASSGIDNLGGYTF,TGTGCCAGCAGCGGCATTGACAATTTAGGAGGCTACACCTTC
TRBV4-3,TRBD1,TRBJ1-1,few,CASSLKGAMRDTEAFF,TGCGCCAGCAGCCTAAAGGGGGCAATGCGTGACACTGAAGCTTTCTTT
TRBV6-1,TRBD1,TRBJ1-1,.,CASSEGQGRVTEAFF,TGTGCCAGCAGTGAAGGACAGGGTCGGGTCACTGAAGCTTTCTTT
TRBV5-1,.,TRBJ1-2,once,CASSLARATDGGYTF,TGCGCCAGCAGCTTGGCCAGGGCGACGGATGGAGGCTACACCTTC
TRBV12-3/TRBV12-4,.,TRBJ2-7,few,CASSLHGEQYF,TGTGCCAGCAGTTTACACGGTGAGCAGTACTTC
TRBV7-2,TRBD2,TRBJ2-1,.,CASSSRGTTNNEQFF,TGTGCCAGCAGCTCCCGCGGGACTACCAACAATGAGCAGTTCTTC
TRBV5-1,TRBD1,TRBJ2-3,.,CASSKPGGGTDTQYF,TGCGCCAGCAGCAAGCCAGGGGGTGGCACAGATACGCAGTATTTT
TRBV6-2/TRBV6-3,.,TRBJ1-1,.,CASSYVPPGVVMNTEAFF,TGTGCCAGCAGTTACGTCCCACCGGGTGTAGTCATGAACACTGAAGCTTTCTTT
TRBV7-9,TRBD2,TRBJ2-3,once,CASSLSSGGHTDTQYF,TGTGCCAGCAGCCTTTCTAGCGGGGGGCACACAGATACGCAGTATTTT
TRBV7-3,.,TRBJ2-2,.,CASSPGGPDTGELFF,TGTGCCAGCAGCCCAGGTGGTCCGGACACCGGGGAGCTGTTTTTT
TRBV19,TRBD1,TRBJ1-4,.,CASRGTGGGKLFF,TGTGCCAGTAGAGGGACAGGGGGCGGAAAACTGTTTTTT
TRBV7-2,.,TRBJ1-4,.,CASNLGGRNEKLFF,TGTGCCAGCAACCTCGGGGGGCGTAATGAAAAACTGTTTTTT
TRBV27,.,TRBJ2-3,.,CASSSTLTSTDTQYF,TGTGCCAGCAGTTCGACTCTAACTAGCACAGATACGCAGTATTTT
TRBV5-1,TRBD1,TRBJ1-4,once,CASKQGQGGEKLFF,TGCGCCAGCAAACAGGGACAGGGGGGTGAAAAACTGTTTTTT
TRBV7-2,TRBD2,TRBJ2-1,.,CASSLSGGSYNEQFF,TGTGCCAGCAGCTTATCGGGGGGCTCCTACAATGAGCAGTTCTTC